This paragraph covers one T cell receptor (beta chain) sequence. This sample was included in a study of blood T cell repertoires in COVID-19. Study information: The origin of the acute and convalescent COVID-19 samples was the United States, Italy and Spain. T cells, B-cell-depleted T cells, or PBMCs provided the cDNA or gDNA that served as material.

V was trimmed by 0 bases and J by 5 bases, leaving 15 bases between them. CDR3 length equals 16 residues. Germline CDR1 reads SGHDT; CDR2 reads YYEEEE. In the authors' workflow: Amplified reference gene primers provided the basis for estimating nucleated cell counts. Profiling relied on immunoSEQ multiplex PCR, and the TCRdb table lists in-frame clones only, not all of them. Clone size and the V and J calls come from that table; the DNA yielded D and trimming. The sample carries fewer than 250,000 clones, over 80% recorded once. Sequenced: peripheral blood. The genes are TRBV5-6 and TRBJ2-1; the D gene is possibly TRBD2 (5 bases). The TCR comes from a human donor in a cohort sampled during active COVID-19. The chain's CDR3 is CASSLGSGTANNEQFF. In DNA form, the CDR3 reads TGTGCCAGCAGCTTGGGGAGCGGCACCGCGAACAATGAGCAGTTCTTC.